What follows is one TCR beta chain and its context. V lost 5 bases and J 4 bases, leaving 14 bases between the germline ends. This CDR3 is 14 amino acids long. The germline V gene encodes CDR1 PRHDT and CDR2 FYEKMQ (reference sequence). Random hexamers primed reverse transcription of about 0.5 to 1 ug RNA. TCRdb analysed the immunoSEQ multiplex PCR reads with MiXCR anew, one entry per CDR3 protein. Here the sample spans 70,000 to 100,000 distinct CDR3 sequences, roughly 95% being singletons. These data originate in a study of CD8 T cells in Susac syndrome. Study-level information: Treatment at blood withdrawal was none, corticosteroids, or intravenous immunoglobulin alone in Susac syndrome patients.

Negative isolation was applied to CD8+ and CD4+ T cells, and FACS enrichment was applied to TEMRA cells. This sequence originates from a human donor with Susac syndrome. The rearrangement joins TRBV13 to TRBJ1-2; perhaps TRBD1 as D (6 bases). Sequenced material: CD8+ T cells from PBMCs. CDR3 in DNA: TGTGCCAGCAGCCCCCCAGGGGAGGGCTATGGCTACACCTTC. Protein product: CASSPPGEGYGYTF.